Below, one TCR beta chain is given with its context. Its antigen remains unidentified. One junction end does not reproduce the germline sequence, and a read error may be involved. Rearranged V-D-J TRB sequences were amplified with a mixed TRB-A/B primer pool. TCRdb re-called the multiplex PCR reads with MiXCR, one entry per CDR3 protein. Of around 1,600 distinct CDR3 sequences detected, over 35% appear once; the ten largest clones hold roughly 49%. Amplification of TCR beta used genomic DNA extracted from peripheral blood. This record belongs to a study of T cell repertoires in aging, cancer and after chemotherapy. The study, taken as a whole, reports: Immunological memory after chemotherapy cannot be judged from the repertoire data. Age-matched healthy donors had significantly more diverse, less clonal blood TCR repertoires than untreated cancer patients.

The CDR3 is 13 amino acids. CDR1 and CDR2 from the germline V gene are SGHNT and YENEEA. The V call is TRBV11-3, the J call TRBJ2-7, with 7 bases aligning to TRBD1. The clonotype was recovered from a human donor with a solid tumor. The sequenced sample consisted of blood. The CDR3 DNA reads as TGTGCCAGCAGCCTAGAGACAGGGTACGAGCAGTACTTC. Translated, it gives CASSLETGYEQYF. The full variable domain, with the rest looked up from reference TRBV11-3 and TRBJ2-7, is EAGVVQSPRYKIIEKKQPVAFWCNPISGHNTLYWYLQNLGQGPELLIRYENEEAVDDSQLPKDRFSAERLKGVDSTLKIQPAELGDSAVYLCASSLETGYEQYFGPGTRLTVT.